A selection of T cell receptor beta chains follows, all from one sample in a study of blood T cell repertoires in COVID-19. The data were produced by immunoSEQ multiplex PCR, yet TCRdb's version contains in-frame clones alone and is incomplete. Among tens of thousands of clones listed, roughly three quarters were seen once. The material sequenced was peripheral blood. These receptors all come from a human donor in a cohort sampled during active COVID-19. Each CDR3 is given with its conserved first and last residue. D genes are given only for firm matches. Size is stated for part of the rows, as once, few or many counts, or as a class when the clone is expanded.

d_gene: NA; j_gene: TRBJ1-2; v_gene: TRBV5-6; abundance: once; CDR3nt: TGTGCCAGCAGCCCACCCGACAGTGTTAACTATGGCTACACCTTC; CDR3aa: CASSPPDSVNYGYTF
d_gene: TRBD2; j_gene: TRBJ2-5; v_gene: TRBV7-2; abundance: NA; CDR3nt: TGTGCCAGCAGCTCGAGCGGGGCCCAAGAGACCCAGTACTTC; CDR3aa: CASSSSGAQETQYF
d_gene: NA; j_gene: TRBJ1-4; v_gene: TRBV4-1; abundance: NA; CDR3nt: TGCGCCAGCAGCCAAGTTGGAGGGGGGGGCAATGAAAAACTGTTTTTT; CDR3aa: CASSQVGGGGNEKLFF
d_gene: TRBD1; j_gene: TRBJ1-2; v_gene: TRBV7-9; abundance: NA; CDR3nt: TGTGCCAGCAGCCTGGCAGGGGGCTCTCTTGGCTACACCTTC; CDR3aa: CASSLAGGSLGYTF
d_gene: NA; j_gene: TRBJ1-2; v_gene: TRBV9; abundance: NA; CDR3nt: TGTGCCAGTAGCACCTCGTACCGGGGCTACACCTTC; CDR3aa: CASSTSYRGYTF
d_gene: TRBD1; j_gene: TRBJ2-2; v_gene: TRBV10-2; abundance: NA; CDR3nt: TGCGCCAGCACCTTGGGGGACAGGGGGCTTGCCGGGGAGCTGTTTTTT; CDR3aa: CASTLGDRGLAGELFF
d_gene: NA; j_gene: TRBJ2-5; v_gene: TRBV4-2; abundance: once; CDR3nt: TGTGCCAGCAGCCAAGCCTGGACAAGCCAAGAGACCCAGTACTTC; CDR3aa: CASSQAWTSQETQYF
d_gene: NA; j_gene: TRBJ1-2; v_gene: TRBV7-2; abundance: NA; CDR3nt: TGTGCCAGCAGCAAAGGGGGGGGTGAGACTACTAACTATGGCTACACCTTC; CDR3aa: CASSKGGGETTNYGYTF
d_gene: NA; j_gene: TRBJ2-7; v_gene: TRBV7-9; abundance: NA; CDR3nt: TGTGCCAGCAGCCCCCGATCACAGGCCTACGAGCAGTACTTC; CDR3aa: CASSPRSQAYEQYF
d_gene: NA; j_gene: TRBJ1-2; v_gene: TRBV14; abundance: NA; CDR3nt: TGTGCCAGCAGCCAAGAAGGAACGGGGATGGGCTTATACTATGGCTACACCTTC; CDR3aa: CASSQEGTGMGLYYGYTF
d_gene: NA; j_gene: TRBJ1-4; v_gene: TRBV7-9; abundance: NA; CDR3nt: TGTGCCAGCAGCTCAGGTGGAGGGGGGGGGCGCTTTGAAAAACTGTTTTTT; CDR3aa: CASSSGGGGGRFEKLFF
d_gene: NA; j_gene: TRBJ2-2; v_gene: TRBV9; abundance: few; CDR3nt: TGTGCCAGCATCTATGGGGAAGCGGCTCGGTCTTCGCTGACCGGGGAGCTGTTTTTT; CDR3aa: CASIYGEAARSSLTGELFF
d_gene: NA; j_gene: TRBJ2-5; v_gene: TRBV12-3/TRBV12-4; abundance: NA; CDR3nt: TGTGCCAGCAGCCCTGACCGGGGGACCCAGTACTTC; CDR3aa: CASSPDRGTQYF
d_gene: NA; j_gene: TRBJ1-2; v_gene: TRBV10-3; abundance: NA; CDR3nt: TGTGCCATCAGCGAATGGTCCCCCAAAGCAGGCTCCAGGTATGGCTACACCTTC; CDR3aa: CAISEWSPKAGSRYGYTF
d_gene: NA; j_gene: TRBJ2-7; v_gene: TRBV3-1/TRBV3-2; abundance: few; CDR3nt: TGTGCCAGCAGCCAAGATGGGAGCGGGTACGAGCAGTACTTC; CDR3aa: CASSQDGSGYEQYF
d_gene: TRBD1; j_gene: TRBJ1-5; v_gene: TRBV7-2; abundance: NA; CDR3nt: TGTGCCAGCAGCTCTCAGGGGGCAGAGCCCCAGCATTTT; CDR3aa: CASSSQGAEPQHF
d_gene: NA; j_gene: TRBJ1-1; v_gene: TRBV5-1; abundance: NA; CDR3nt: TGCGCCAGCAGCTTGTACGGGTCGAACACTGAAGCTTTCTTT; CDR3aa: CASSLYGSNTEAFF
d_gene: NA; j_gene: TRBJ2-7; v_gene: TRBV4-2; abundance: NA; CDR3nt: TGTGCCAGCAGCCAAGGGGTCGGGAGCCCCTACGAGCAGTACTTC; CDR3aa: CASSQGVGSPYEQYF
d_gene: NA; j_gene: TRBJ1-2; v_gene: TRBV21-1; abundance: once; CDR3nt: TGTGCCAGCAGCGCCCGGACACCTCGGCTCTATGGCTACACCTTC; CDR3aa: CASSARTPRLYGYTF
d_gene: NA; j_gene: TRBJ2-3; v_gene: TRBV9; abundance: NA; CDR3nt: TGTGCCAGCAGCGTAGGGGCGGGACTCGGGGCAGATACGCAGTATTTT; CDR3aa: CASSVGAGLGADTQYF
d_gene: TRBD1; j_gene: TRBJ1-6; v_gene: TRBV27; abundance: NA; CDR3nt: TGTGCCAGCAGTATACAGGGGACTTATAATTCACCCCTCCACTTT; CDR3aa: CASSIQGTYNSPLHF
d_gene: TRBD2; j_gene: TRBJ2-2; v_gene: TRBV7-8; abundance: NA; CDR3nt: TGTGCCAGCAGCCTCGCACTAGCGGGAGTCGACACCGGGGAGCTGTTTTTT; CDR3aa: CASSLALAGVDTGELFF
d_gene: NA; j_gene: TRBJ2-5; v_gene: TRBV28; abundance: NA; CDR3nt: TGTGCCAGCAGTTCTACAGGGACGGAGACCCAGTACTTC; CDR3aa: CASSSTGTETQYF
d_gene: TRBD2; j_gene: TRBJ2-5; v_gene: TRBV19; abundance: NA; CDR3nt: TGTGCCAGTAGCCCCAGCGGGAGGGGGACCCAGTACTTC; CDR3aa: CASSPSGRGTQYF
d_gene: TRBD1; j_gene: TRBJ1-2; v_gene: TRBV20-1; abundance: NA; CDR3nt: TGCAGTGCCACAGGGGGCCGCGGCTACACCTTC; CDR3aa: CSATGGRGYTF
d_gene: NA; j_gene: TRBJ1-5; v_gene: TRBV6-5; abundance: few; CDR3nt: TGTGCCAGCAGTCCCTCGGGGGGCAACAATCAGCCCCAGCATTTT; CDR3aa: CASSPSGGNNQPQHF
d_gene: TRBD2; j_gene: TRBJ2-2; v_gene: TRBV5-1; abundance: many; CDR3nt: TGCGCCAGCACCCCCAGACTAGCGGGAGGGCCAGGGACCGGGGAGCTGTTTTTT; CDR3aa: CASTPRLAGGPGTGELFF
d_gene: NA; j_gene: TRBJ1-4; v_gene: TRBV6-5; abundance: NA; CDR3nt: TGTGCCAGCAGTCACACGGGAGAACTGTTTTTT; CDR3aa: CASSHTGELFF
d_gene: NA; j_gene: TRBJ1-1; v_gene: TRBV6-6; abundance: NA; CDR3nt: TGTGCCAGCATCCAGGTGGCAGAAGCTTTCTTT; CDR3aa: CASIQVAEAFF
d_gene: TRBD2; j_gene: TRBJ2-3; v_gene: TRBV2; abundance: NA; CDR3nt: TGTGCCAGCAGTGAAGAGGCTAGCGGGAGAGATACGCAGTATTTT; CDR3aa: CASSEEASGRDTQYF
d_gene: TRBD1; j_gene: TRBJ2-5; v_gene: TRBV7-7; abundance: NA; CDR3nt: TGTGCTAGCAGCTTAGGGACAGGAGGGGAGACCCAGTACTTC; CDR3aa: CASSLGTGGETQYF
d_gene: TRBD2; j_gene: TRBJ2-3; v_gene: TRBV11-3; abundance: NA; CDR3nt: TGTGCCAGCAGCCTTAGCGGGACTACAGATACGCAGTATTTT; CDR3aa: CASSLSGTTDTQYF
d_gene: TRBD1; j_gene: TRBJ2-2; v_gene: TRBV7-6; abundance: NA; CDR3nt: TGTGCCAGCAGCCAGGGGGCCGTCACCGGGGAGCTGTTTTTT; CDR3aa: CASSQGAVTGELFF
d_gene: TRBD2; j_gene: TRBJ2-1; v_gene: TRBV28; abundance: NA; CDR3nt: TGTGCCAGCATGAAGGCCGGGGGGCGACTAGCGAGTCGGCAGTTCTTC; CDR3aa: CASMKAGGRLASRQFF
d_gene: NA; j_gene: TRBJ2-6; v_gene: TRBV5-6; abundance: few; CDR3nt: TGTGCCAGCAGCTTGGGTCGGGGGGCCAACGTCCTGACTTTC; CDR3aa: CASSLGRGANVLTF
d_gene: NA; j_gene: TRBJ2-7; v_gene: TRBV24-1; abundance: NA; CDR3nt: TGTGCCACCAGTGATTTTAAGGCAGGGTCGAGGACCTACGAGCAGTACTTC; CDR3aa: CATSDFKAGSRTYEQYF
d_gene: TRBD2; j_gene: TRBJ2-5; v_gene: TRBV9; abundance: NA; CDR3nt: TGTGCCAGCAGCGTAGCTGCTAGCGGGGGGTCCCAAGAGACCCAGTACTTC; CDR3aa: CASSVAASGGSQETQYF
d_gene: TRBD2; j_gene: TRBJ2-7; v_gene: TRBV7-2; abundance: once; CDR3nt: TGTGCCAGCAACCCCGAGGCGGGAGGGCCGCGGGAGCAGTACTTC; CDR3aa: CASNPEAGGPREQYF
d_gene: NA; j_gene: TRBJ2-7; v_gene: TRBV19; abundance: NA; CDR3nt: TGTGCCAGTAGTATCGCGATGAATGGCGAGCAGTACTTC; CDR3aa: CASSIAMNGEQYF
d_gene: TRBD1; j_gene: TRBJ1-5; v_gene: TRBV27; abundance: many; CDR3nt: TGTGCCAGCAGTCTAACAGGGGTTCAGCCCCAGCATTTT; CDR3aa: CASSLTGVQPQHF
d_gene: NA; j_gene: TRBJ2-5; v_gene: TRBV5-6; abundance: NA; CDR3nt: TGTGCCAGCAGCTTGCGGTTCCAAGAGACCCAGTACTTC; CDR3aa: CASSLRFQETQYF
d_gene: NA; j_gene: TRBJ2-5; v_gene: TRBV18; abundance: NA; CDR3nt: TGTGCCAGCTCCACCGGGTCCCTAGAGACCCAGTACTTC; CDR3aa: CASSTGSLETQYF
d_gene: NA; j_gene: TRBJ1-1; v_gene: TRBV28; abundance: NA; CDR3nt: TGTGCCAGCAGACCTATGGTGGGCGCTGAAGCTTTCTTT; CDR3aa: CASRPMVGAEAFF
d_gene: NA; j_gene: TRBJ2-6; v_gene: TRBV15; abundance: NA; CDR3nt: TGTGCCACCAGCAGAGATCGAGTCTCTGGGGCCAACGTCCTGACTTTC; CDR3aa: CATSRDRVSGANVLTF
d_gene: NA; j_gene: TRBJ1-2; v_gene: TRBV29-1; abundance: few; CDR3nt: TGCAGCGTCGCCCAGGGAAGTAACTATGGCTACACCTTC; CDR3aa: CSVAQGSNYGYTF
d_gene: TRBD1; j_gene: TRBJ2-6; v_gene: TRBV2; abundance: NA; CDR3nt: TGTGCCAGCAGAACAGATCCGGGACAGCTACACTCTGGGGCCAACGTCCTGACTTTC; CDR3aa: CASRTDPGQLHSGANVLTF
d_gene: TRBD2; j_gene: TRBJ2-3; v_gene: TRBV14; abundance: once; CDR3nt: TGTGCCAGCAGCAGCCTTACGCCAGAAGGGGGAAAGCGGGAGTGGGATACGCAGTATTTT; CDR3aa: CASSSLTPEGGKREWDTQYF
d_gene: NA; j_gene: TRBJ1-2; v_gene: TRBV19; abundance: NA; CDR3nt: TGTGCCAGTACTACCTCCAGGTCTCAGGGTGCTGGCTACACCTTC; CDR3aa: CASTTSRSQGAGYTF
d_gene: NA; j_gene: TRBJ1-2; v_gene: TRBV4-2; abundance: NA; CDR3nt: TGTGCCAGCAGCCAGGGGTCACAGGATATAGGCTATGGCTACACCTTC; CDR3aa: CASSQGSQDIGYGYTF
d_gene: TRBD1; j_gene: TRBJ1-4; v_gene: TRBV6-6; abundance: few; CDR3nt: TGTGCCAGCAGTTACGGACAGGGTGGTGAAAAACTGTTTTTT; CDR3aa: CASSYGQGGEKLFF
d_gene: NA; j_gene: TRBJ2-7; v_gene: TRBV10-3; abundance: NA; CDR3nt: TGTGCCATCAGGCCCAGCTCCTACGAGCAGTACTTC; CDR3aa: CAIRPSSYEQYF
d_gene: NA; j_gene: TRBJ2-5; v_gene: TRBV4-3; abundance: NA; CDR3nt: TGCGCCAGCAGCCGCCTTGTCGGAGCAGAGACCCAGTACTTC; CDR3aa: CASSRLVGAETQYF
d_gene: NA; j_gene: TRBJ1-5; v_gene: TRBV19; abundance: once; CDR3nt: TGTGCCAGTAGATCGGATTGGGGCTTAAATCAGCCCCAGCATTTT; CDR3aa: CASRSDWGLNQPQHF